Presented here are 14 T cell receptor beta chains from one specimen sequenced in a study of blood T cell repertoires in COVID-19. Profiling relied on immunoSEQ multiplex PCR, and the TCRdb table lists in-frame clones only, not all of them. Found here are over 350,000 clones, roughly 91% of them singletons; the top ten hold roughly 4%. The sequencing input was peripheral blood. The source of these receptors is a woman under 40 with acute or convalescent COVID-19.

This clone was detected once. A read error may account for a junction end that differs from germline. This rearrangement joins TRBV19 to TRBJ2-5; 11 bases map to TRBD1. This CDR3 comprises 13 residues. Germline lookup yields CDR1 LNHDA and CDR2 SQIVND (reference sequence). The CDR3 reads CASSRDRGEIQYF. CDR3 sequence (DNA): TGTGCCAGTAGTCGGGACAGGGGGGAGATCCAGTACTTC.

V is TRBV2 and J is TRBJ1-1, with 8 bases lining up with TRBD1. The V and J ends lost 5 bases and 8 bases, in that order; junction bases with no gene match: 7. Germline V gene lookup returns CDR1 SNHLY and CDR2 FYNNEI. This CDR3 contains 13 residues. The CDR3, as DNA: TGTGCCAGCAGTCCTCCAGGGGGCGAGGAAGCTTTCTTT. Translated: CASSPPGGEEAFF.

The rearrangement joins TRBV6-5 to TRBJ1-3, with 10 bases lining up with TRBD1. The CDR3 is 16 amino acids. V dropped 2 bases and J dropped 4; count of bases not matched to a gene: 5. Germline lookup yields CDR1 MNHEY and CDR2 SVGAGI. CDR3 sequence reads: CASSYRDRGLGNTIYF. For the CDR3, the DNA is TGTGCCAGCAGTTACCGGGACAGGGGATTAGGAAACACCATATATTTT.

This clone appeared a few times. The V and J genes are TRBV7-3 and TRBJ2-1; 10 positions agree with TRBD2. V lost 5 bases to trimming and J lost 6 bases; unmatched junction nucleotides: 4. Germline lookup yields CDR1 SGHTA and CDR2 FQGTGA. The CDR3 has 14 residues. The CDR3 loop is CASSDQRGGNEQFF. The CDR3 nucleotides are TGTGCCAGCAGCGACCAGCGGGGGGGCAATGAGCAGTTCTTC.

CDR3 loop: CASSAGGWAEAFF. The DNA for the CDR3 is TGTGCCAGCAGTGCAGGGGGCTGGGCTGAAGCTTTCTTT. V is TRBV2 and J is TRBJ1-1, with TRBD1 matching over 8 bases. Germline V gene lookup returns CDR1 SNHLY and CDR2 FYNNEI. The CDR3 consists of 13 residues. J was trimmed by 6 bases and V by 4 bases; bases with no gene match: 4.

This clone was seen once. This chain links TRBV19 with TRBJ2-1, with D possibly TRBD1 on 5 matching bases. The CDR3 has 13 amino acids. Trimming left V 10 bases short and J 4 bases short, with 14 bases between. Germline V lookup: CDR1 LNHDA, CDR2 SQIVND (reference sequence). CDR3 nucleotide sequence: TGTGCCACCCAGGACACAGAATACAATGAGCAGTTCTTC. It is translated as CATQDTEYNEQFF.

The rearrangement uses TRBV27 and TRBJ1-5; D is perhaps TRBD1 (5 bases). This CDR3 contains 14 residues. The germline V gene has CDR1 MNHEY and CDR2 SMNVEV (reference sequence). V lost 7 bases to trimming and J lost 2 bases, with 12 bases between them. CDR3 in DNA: TGTGCCAGCACCCCCGGGGGGGGCAATCAGCCCCAGCATTTT. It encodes CASTPGGGNQPQHF.

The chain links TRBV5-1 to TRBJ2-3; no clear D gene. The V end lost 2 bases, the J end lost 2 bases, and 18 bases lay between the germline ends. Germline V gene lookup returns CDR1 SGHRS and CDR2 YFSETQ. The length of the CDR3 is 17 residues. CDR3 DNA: TGCGCCAGCAGCTTCAAATCTTCGCTGGCCGACACAGATACGCAGTATTTT. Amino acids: CASSFKSSLADTDTQYF.

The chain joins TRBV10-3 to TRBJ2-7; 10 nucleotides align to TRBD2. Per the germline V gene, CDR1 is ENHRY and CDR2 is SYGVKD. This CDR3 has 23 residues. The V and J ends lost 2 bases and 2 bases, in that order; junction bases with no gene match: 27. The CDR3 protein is CAISERGQSYGISSTSGAYEQYF. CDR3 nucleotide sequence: TGTGCCATCAGTGAGCGAGGCCAATCGTACGGGATTAGCTCTACTAGCGGGGCCTACGAGCAGTACTTC.

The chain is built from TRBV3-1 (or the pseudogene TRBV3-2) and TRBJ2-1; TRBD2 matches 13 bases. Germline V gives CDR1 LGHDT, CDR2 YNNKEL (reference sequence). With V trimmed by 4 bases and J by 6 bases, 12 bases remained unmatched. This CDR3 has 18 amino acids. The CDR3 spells CASSPLVTSGGAPNEQFF. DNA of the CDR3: TGTGCCAGCAGCCCCCTGGTTACTAGCGGGGGGGCACCCAATGAGCAGTTCTTC.

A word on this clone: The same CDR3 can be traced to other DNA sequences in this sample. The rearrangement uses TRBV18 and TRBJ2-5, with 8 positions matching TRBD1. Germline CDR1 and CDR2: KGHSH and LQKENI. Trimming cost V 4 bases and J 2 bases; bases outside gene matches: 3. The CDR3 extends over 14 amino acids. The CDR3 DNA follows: TGTGCCAGCTCACTACGGACAGGGCAAGAGACCCAGTACTTC. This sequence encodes CASSLRTGQETQYF.

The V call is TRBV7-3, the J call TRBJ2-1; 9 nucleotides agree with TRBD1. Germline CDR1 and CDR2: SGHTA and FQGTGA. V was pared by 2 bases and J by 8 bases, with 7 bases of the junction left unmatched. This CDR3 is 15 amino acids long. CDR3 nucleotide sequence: TGTGCCAGCAGCTTAGGGGGACAGGGATGGGATGAGCAGTTCTTC. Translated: CASSLGGQGWDEQFF.

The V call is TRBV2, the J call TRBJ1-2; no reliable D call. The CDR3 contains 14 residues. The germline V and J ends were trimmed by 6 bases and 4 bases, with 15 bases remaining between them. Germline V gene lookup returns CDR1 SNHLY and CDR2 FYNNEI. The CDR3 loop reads CASRESHGGYGYTF. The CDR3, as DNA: TGTGCCAGCAGGGAATCTCACGGTGGCTATGGCTACACCTTC.

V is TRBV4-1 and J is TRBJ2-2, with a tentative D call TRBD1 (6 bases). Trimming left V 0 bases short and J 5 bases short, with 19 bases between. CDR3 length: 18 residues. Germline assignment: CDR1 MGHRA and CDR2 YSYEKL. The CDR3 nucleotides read TGCGCCAGCAGCCAAGACGCACAGGGTAAAAGAGGGACCGGGGAGCTGTTTTTT. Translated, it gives CASSQDAQGKRGTGELFF.